One sample yielded the 11 T cell receptor beta chains listed below, sequenced in a study of OX40 agonist ivuxolimab in advanced cancers. Assay: immunoSEQ multiplex PCR; the TCRdb copy retains only in-frame clones and omits some. This table has about 77,000 clones, around 92% appearing once. This material consisted of CD4+ or CD8+ T cells sorted from blood, taken in a trial of the OX40 agonist ivuxolimab. The source of these receptors is an adult with an advanced solid tumor such as melanoma, head and neck, liver or kidney cancer.

Only one count was recorded for this clone. V usage is TRBV6-1 and J usage is TRBJ1-5; D is perhaps TRBD1 (5 bases). The germline gives CDR1 MNHNS, CDR2 SASEGT. The CDR3 extends over 13 amino acids. Trimming removed 6 bases from V and 7 bases from J, with 13 bases in between. The CDR3 DNA reads as TGTGCCAGCAGCAACAGGTTGGGGCAGCCCCAGCATTTT. Its translation: CASSNRLGQPQHF.

The chain has TRBV5-6 and TRBJ2-7; no firm D call. Trimming took 4 bases from V and 0 from J, leaving 11 bases between them. Germline CDR1 SGHDT, CDR2 YYEEEE. The CDR3 covers 14 residues. The CDR3 spells CASSRAPGSYEQYF. The CDR3 DNA reads as TGTGCCAGCAGCAGGGCGCCCGGCTCCTACGAGCAGTACTTC.

The J gene is TRBJ1-2, the V gene TRBV11-2; D not resolved. V shed 4 bases and J shed 8 bases, with 17 bases lying between them. Per the germline V gene, CDR1 is SGHAT and CDR2 is FQNNGV. The CDR3 spans 14 residues. The CDR3 DNA reads as TGTGCCAGCAGCTCTATGTCCGCCGATAACGGCTACACCTTC. Protein product: CASSSMSADNGYTF.

As regards this clone: The sample has other DNA sequences that encode this CDR3 too. The rearrangement links TRBV5-1 to TRBJ1-1; no reliable D call. V gave up 2 bases and J gave up 4 bases, with 15 bases separating them. Germline assignment: CDR1 SGHRS and CDR2 YFSETQ. This CDR3 comprises 15 residues. The CDR3 DNA reads as TGCGCCAGCAGCTTAACCGGGGAGCGGGGCACTGAAGCTTTCTTT. It specifies CASSLTGERGTEAFF.

The chain uses TRBV2 and TRBJ2-1; the match to TRBD1 covers 11 bases. This CDR3 has 17 residues. Germline V lookup: CDR1 SNHLY, CDR2 FYNNEI. Losses at the gene ends were 8 bases for V and 4 bases for J; bases not matched to a gene: 13. The CDR3 DNA follows: TGTGCCAGCTGCCGGACAGGGGGCGGAGGTATTTACAATGAGCAGTTCTTC. Translated: CASCRTGGGGIYNEQFF.

The rearrangement joins TRBV19 to TRBJ1-5; the D gene is possibly TRBD1 (5 bases). This CDR3 spans 17 amino acids. V gave up 6 bases and J gave up 0 bases, with 18 bases separating them. Germline V CDR1 and CDR2: LNHDA, SQIVND (reference sequence). As DNA, the CDR3 is TGTGCCAGTAGACTGGGGGTTCGCACACTTAGCAATCAGCCCCAGCATTTT. Residues: CASRLGVRTLSNQPQHF. Full variable domain (remainder filled in from reference TRBV19 and TRBJ1-5): DGGITQSPKYLFRKEGQNVTLSCEQNLNHDAMYWYRQDPGQGLRLIYYSQIVNDFQKGDIAEGYSVSREKKESFPLTVTSAQKNPTAFYLCASRLGVRTLSNQPQHFGDGTRLSIL.

Only one count was recorded for this clone. The chain carries TRBV28 and TRBJ1-2; D uncertain. The V end lost 4 bases, the J end lost 1 base, and 7 bases lay between the germline ends. Germline loops: CDR1 MDHEN, CDR2 SYDVKM. The CDR3 runs 13 residues. In DNA, the CDR3 is TGTGCCAGCAGTTGGCAGGATAACTATGGCTACACCTTC. The encoded protein is CASSWQDNYGYTF.

A single count supports this clone. CDR3 in DNA: TGTGCCAGCAGCCCCCCTCGTAGGGACACTTTAGGACGGGTTAACTATGGCTACACCTTC. Its translation is CASSPPRRDTLGRVNYGYTF. This chain links TRBV4-2 with TRBJ1-2; perhaps TRBD1 as D (6 bases). Germline CDR1 is LGHNA and CDR2 is YNFKEQ. The CDR3 has 20 residues. The V and J ends lost 4 bases and 1 base respectively, with 28 bases between them.

J is TRBJ1-1 and V is TRBV9; no definite D call. From germline, CDR1 is SGDLS and CDR2 YYNGEE. The V end lost 0 bases, the J end lost 4 bases, and 4 bases lay between the germline ends. This CDR3 comprises 12 residues. CDR3 bases: TGTGCCAGCAGCGTAGAGAGCACTGAAGCTTTCTTT. It specifies CASSVESTEAFF.

J is TRBJ2-5 and V is TRBV30; no firm D call. Trimming left V 0 bases short and J 9 bases short, with 11 bases between. Germline V gives CDR1 GTSNPN, CDR2 SVGIG (reference sequence). This CDR3 comprises 12 residues. CDR3 nucleotides: TGTGCCTGGAGTGTAGACCATGGGGCCCAGTACTTC. Translated, it gives CAWSVDHGAQYF.

V and J are TRBV27 and TRBJ2-3; D ambiguous. V was clipped by 5 bases and J by 0 bases, with 9 bases between them. The length of the CDR3 is 14 residues. Per the germline V gene, CDR1 is MNHEY and CDR2 is SMNVEV (reference sequence). The CDR3 DNA reads TGTGCCAGCAGTCCTTACCCTAGCACAGATACGCAGTATTTT. Protein: CASSPYPSTDTQYF.